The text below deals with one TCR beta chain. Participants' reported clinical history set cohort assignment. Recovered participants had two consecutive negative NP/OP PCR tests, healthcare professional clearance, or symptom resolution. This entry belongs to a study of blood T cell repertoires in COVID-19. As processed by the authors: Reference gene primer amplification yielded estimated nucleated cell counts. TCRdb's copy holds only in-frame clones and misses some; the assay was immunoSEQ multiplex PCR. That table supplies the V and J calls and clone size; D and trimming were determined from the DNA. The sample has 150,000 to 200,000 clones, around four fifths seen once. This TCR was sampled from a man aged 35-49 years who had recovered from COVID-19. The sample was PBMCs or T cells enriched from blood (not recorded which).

The CDR3 loop reads CASSSQTGALEQYF. The DNA for the CDR3 is TGTGCCAGCAGCTCTCAGACAGGCGCTTTGGAGCAGTACTTC. This chain uses TRBV7-8 with TRBJ2-7; possible D gene TRBD1, 6 bases. The length of the CDR3 is 14 residues. CDR1 is SGHVS, CDR2 FQNEAQ, per germline. Trimming took off 4 bases at V and 7 bases at J, with 17 bases between the two ends.